This TCR beta chain emerged from a study of blood T cell repertoires in COVID-19. This CDR3 contains 16 residues. The trim removed 5 bases at V and 6 bases at J, leaving 8 bases unmatched. The germline CDR1 and CDR2 sequences are SGHAT and FQNNGV. Original methodology: Estimated nucleated cell counts came from reference gene primer amplification. Profiling relied on immunoSEQ multiplex PCR, and the TCRdb table lists in-frame clones only, not all of them. V and J calls and clone size are given by that table; D and trimming were obtained from the DNA. The table has tens of thousands of clones, about four fifths seen once.

The chain joins TRBV11-2 to TRBJ2-1; 12 bases line up with TRBD2. What was sequenced was peripheral blood. The clonotype comes from a man aged 45-65 years with acute or convalescent COVID-19. CDR3: CASSRSGLAGTNEQFF. The CDR3 region has the DNA TGTGCCAGCAGCCGATCAGGACTAGCGGGGACCAATGAGCAGTTCTTC.